One sample yielded the 27 T cell receptor beta chains listed below, sequenced in a study of blood T cells in healthy people across ages. Combining a sample-barcoded 5' primer with a J-beta primer mix, a second PCR ran for 7 to 11 cycles. TCRdb re-derived calls from the 5' RACE reads in MiXCR, one entry per CDR3 protein. The data contain some 560,000 distinct CDR3 sequences, about 25% of them seen just once; the ten biggest clones take up approximately 3.6%. These same data were also listed under a study on T cells of mothers and their children.

Input material: blood. These receptors were collected from a boy under 10 years old in good health.

The chain joins TRBV10-3 to TRBJ2-5; 9 nucleotides match TRBD1. Germline CDR1 and CDR2: ENHRY and SYGVKD. The V and J ends lost 6 bases and 4 bases, in that order; junction bases with no gene match: 6. The CDR3 contains 14 residues. Here the CDR3 reads CAIREDRGRETQYF. In DNA form, the CDR3 reads TGTGCCATCAGAGAGGACAGGGGTCGAGAGACCCAGTACTTC.

The table lists this clonotype with a few counts. This chain connects TRBV3-1 to TRBJ2-7; TRBD1 aligns across 7 bases. There are 13 residues in the CDR3. Germline loops: CDR1 LGHDT, CDR2 YNNKEL (reference sequence). V dropped 2 bases and J dropped 6; count of bases not matched to a gene: 4. Written as DNA, the CDR3 is TGTGCCAGCAGCCAAAGACAGGGTGTCGAGCAGTACTTC. Translation: CASSQRQGVEQYF.

The chain joins TRBV10-3 to TRBJ2-7; no reliable D call. Germline V CDR1 and CDR2: ENHRY, SYGVKD. This CDR3 has 15 amino acids. Trimming shortened V by 3 bases and J by 2 bases, and 14 bases separated the two germline ends. The CDR3 region has the DNA TGTGCCATCAGTGATGGAAAGGGTGGTACCTACGAGCAGTACTTC. Its protein is CAISDGKGGTYEQYF.

This clonotype was seen a handful of times. The chain links TRBV12-3 or TRBV12-4 to TRBJ1-5, with D unclear. The V and J ends lost 5 bases and 4 bases respectively, with 9 bases between them. The CDR3 totals 13 residues. In DNA, the CDR3 is TGTGCCAGCAGTCCCCGGGAGAATCAGCCCCAGCATTTT. As protein: CASSPRENQPQHF.

In its sample, this clonotype was seen many times. The rearrangement uses TRBV10-2 and TRBJ2-3; D not resolved. Germline V gene lookup returns CDR1 WSHSY and CDR2 SAAADI. CDR3 length equals 14 residues. Trimming removed 6 bases from V and 0 bases from J, with 10 bases in between. CDR3 protein: CASRNWGSTDTQYF. In DNA, the CDR3 is TGCGCCAGCAGGAATTGGGGTAGCACAGATACGCAGTATTTT.

In its sample, this clonotype was seen a few times. The rearrangement links TRBV3-1 to TRBJ2-7; perhaps TRBD1 as D (6 bases). Trimming pared 6 bases from V and 0 bases from J, leaving 12 bases between. The length of the CDR3 is 14 residues. Germline CDR1 is LGHDT and CDR2 is YNNKEL (reference sequence). CDR3 protein: CASSTGTYSYEQYF. In DNA, the CDR3 is TGTGCCAGCAGTACAGGGACGTACTCCTACGAGCAGTACTTC.

The chain is built from TRBV27 and TRBJ1-2; TRBD1 might be the D (5 bases). CDR3 length: 16 amino acids. V was clipped by 2 bases and J by 6 bases, with 19 bases between them. Looked up from germline, CDR1 is MNHEY and CDR2 is SMNVEV (reference sequence). CDR3 in amino acids: CASSLRSAGSFHGYTF. CDR3 sequence (DNA): TGTGCCAGCAGTTTACGTTCAGCAGGGTCATTTCATGGCTACACCTTC.

This clonotype showed up just a few times. The rearrangement links TRBV20-1 to TRBJ1-5; D remains unclear. V was shortened by 6 bases and J by 3 bases, with 9 bases between the two germline ends. Germline lookup yields CDR1 DFQATT and CDR2 SNEGSKA (reference sequence). The CDR3 has 12 amino acids. The DNA of the CDR3 is TGCAGTGCGGGGTCGCACAATCAGCCCCAGCATTTT. Translated: CSAGSHNQPQHF.

DNA of the CDR3: TGCAGTGCTCCCAAACCGGGACAGGGGGACTACGAGCAGTACTTC. It encodes CSAPKPGQGDYEQYF. J is TRBJ2-7 and V is TRBV20-1, with 11 bases fitting TRBD1. The germline CDR1 and CDR2 sequences are DFQATT and SNEGSKA (reference sequence). The CDR3 runs to 15 residues. The J segment lost 3 bases and the V segment lost 5 bases, leaving 9 bases of the junction unmatched.

The chain recombines TRBV13 with TRBJ1-4; 8 bases map to TRBD1. V shed 5 bases and J 10 bases; nucleotides not matched to a gene: 9. The length of the CDR3 is 14 residues. The V gene's germline CDR1 is PRHDT and CDR2 FYEKMQ (reference sequence). CDR3 sequence reads: CASSPRDRTLKLFF. The CDR3, as DNA: TGTGCCAGCAGCCCTCGGGACAGGACCCTAAAACTGTTTTTT.

For this clonotype: At one end the junction does not follow the germline gene, possibly because of a read error. The chain employs TRBV6-5 and TRBJ1-5, with TRBD1 as a possible D gene (6 bases). CDR1 is MNHEY, CDR2 SVGAGI, per germline. The CDR3 consists of 16 residues. The CDR3 DNA reads as TGTGACAGCAGTTACTCCAGGGGTGACGGGAATCAGCCCCAGCATTTT. Translated: CDSSYSRGDGNQPQHF.

This chain connects TRBV7-6 to TRBJ2-5; 9 positions agree with TRBD2. The germline gives CDR1 SGHVS, CDR2 FNYEAQ. Unmatched junction bases numbered 9, after V lost 6 bases and J lost 1 base. This CDR3 is 16 amino acids long. CDR3 loop: CASRPPAGGIQETQYF. CDR3 bases: TGTGCCAGCAGACCACCAGCGGGAGGCATCCAAGAGACCCAGTACTTC.

The V call is TRBV21-1, the J call TRBJ2-7; the table gives TRBD2 as D, unverified against the DNA. TRBV21-1 counts as a pseudogene. The CDR3 totals 18 residues. CDR3 protein: CASSKEVPREVSIYEQYF. The CDR3 DNA reads TGTGCCAGCAGCAAAGAGGTACCGCGGGAGGTCTCCATCTACGAGCAGTACTTC.

The chain carries TRBV29-1 and TRBJ1-2; TRBD1 matches at 7 bases. This CDR3 region has 11 residues. V lost 6 bases, J lost 6 bases, and 4 bases stayed unmatched. CDR1 is SQVTM and CDR2 is ANQGSEA in the germline V gene. This CDR3 is CSVTDRDGYTF. The CDR3 DNA follows: TGCAGCGTGACCGACAGGGATGGCTACACCTTC.

The J gene is TRBJ2-4, the V gene TRBV24-1, with no clear D. The CDR3 contains 18 residues. V dropped 0 bases and J dropped 1 base, with 15 bases sitting between them. Per germline, CDR1 KGHDR and CDR2 SFDVKD. This CDR3 is CATSDLHMGFRAKNIQYF. The CDR3 nucleotides read TGTGCCACCAGTGATTTGCATATGGGGTTCAGGGCCAAAAACATTCAGTACTTC.

The V gene is TRBV10-3, the J gene TRBJ2-5, with D perhaps TRBD2 (5 bases). Germline assignment: CDR1 ENHRY and CDR2 SYGVKD. This CDR3 is 12 amino acids long. The V gene lost 8 bases and the J gene lost 11 bases, with 18 bases spanning the gap. The CDR3 DNA reads TGTGCCATCGCTGGACTTAAGGAGGAGCAGTACTTC. Its protein product is CAIAGLKEEQYF.

The chain is built from TRBV6-2 or TRBV6-3 and TRBJ2-6, with TRBD1 matching 7 bases. CDR3 length: 17 residues. V trimming: 0 bases; J trimming: 0 bases; junction bases outside the gene matches: 2. Germline CDR1 is MNHEY and CDR2 is SVGEGT. The CDR3 nucleotides read TGTGCCAGCAGTTACTCAGCAGGGGGCTCTGGGGCCAACGTCCTGACTTTC. Its translation is CASSYSAGGSGANVLTF.

The V gene is TRBV29-1, the J gene TRBJ2-3; D possibly corresponds to TRBD1 (7 bases). Germline-derived CDR1 and CDR2 are SQVTM and ANQGSEA. This CDR3 contains 15 residues. Trimming took off 8 bases at V and 4 bases at J, with 22 bases between the two ends. The CDR3 bases are TGCAGCACGCGGGGTCGTGTAGGGGGCGCAGATACGCAGTATTTT. Translating it yields CSTRGRVGGADTQYF.

The chain couples TRBV11-2 to TRBJ2-2; 11 nucleotides agree with TRBD2. Germline assignment: CDR1 SGHAT and CDR2 FQNNGV. The CDR3 is 20 amino acids. V dropped 6 bases and J dropped 6; count of bases not matched to a gene: 21. DNA of the CDR3: TGTGCCAGCAGTCCGACAGGGTTCCTAGCGGGAGGAGGGCCCGCCGGGGAGCTGTTTTTT. Translated: CASSPTGFLAGGGPAGELFF.

The chain links TRBV6-1 to TRBJ1-2; D is perhaps TRBD1 (6 bases). The CDR3 length is 14 residues. Germline V gene lookup returns CDR1 MNHNS and CDR2 SASEGT. Trimming removed 8 bases at V and 7 bases at J, with 20 bases between. Here the CDR3 DNA reads TGTGCCAGCCGGAACGGGGGGGCGCCTCCTGGCTACACCTTC. Translated: CASRNGGAPPGYTF.

The chain is built from TRBV20-1 and TRBJ1-4; the match to TRBD1 covers 7 bases. The CDR3 spans 14 residues. Germline CDR1 DFQATT, CDR2 SNEGSKA (reference sequence). J lost 10 bases, V lost 5 bases, and 13 bases had no gene match. The CDR3 bases are TGCAGTGCTGCAAACAGGGGTAATGAAGGAAAACTGTTTTTT. Protein: CSAANRGNEGKLFF.

V and J are TRBV7-9 and TRBJ2-5, with TRBD2 identical over 13 bases. This CDR3 is 17 amino acids long. The germline CDR1 and CDR2 sequences are SEHNR and FQNEAQ (reference sequence). After removal of 4 bases from V and 2 bases from J, the junction contained 7 bases not matched to a gene. The CDR3 sequence is CASSSGTSGNLQETQYF. Written as DNA, the CDR3 is TGTGCCAGCAGCTCGGGGACTAGCGGGAACCTACAAGAGACCCAGTACTTC.

The chain couples TRBV14 to TRBJ2-1; TRBD1 matches at 7 bases. Germline V CDR1 and CDR2: SGHDN, FVKESK. The CDR3 contains 13 residues. Trimming took 6 bases from V and 9 from J; bases not matched to a gene: 8. This CDR3 reads CASSPQGVFEQFF. CDR3 sequence (DNA): TGTGCCAGCAGTCCTCAGGGGGTGTTTGAGCAGTTCTTC.

This clonotype has only a few counts. This chain links TRBV6-6 with TRBJ2-7, with D tentatively TRBD2 (6 bases). From germline, CDR1 is MNHNY and CDR2 SVGAGI (reference sequence). Deletions cut 2 bases from V and 6 bases from J, with 11 bases between. This CDR3 comprises 13 residues. The CDR3 here is CASSYGRGGEQYF. The DNA of the CDR3 is TGTGCCAGCAGTTACGGGCGGGGCGGCGAGCAGTACTTC.

V gene TRBV29-1 combines with J gene TRBJ2-7; 9 bases fit TRBD1. Germline V gives CDR1 SQVTM, CDR2 ANQGSEA. V trimming: 4 bases; J trimming: 5 bases; junction bases outside the gene matches: 6. This CDR3 comprises 13 residues. The CDR3 region is CSVVNTGGHEQYF. The CDR3 DNA is TGCAGCGTTGTTAACACAGGGGGCCACGAGCAGTACTTC.

This clonotype has only a few counts. The chain links TRBV5-6 to TRBJ2-1, with TRBD2 matching over 9 bases. V shed 4 bases, J shed 8 bases, and the junction held 7 bases outside the gene matches. The germline V gene encodes CDR1 SGHDT and CDR2 YYEEEE. The CDR3 extends over 14 amino acids. CDR3 DNA: TGTGCCAGCAGCCCGGGACTAGCTTTCTATGAGCAGTTCTTC. Translation gives CASSPGLAFYEQFF.

The V call is TRBV11-2, the J call TRBJ2-4; D is uncertain. Trimming left V 0 bases short and J 7 bases short, with 13 bases between. Per germline, CDR1 SGHAT and CDR2 FQNNGV. The CDR3 sequence is 15 residues long. Here the CDR3 DNA reads TGTGCCAGCAGCTTAGATTGGTTTACACAGAACATTCAGTACTTC. Translating it yields CASSLDWFTQNIQYF.